These T cell receptor beta chains were read from a single sample in a study of control samples from healthy donors and cancer patients. Assay: immunoSEQ multiplex PCR; the TCRdb copy retains only in-frame clones and omits some. The data show about 170,000 clones, 93% seen once. The sample comprised blood. These receptors originate from a woman aged 55 to 70 in good health. The conserved cysteine and the conserved F or W are not part of the CDR3 here. A D gene is named only where the DNA matches it firmly.

TRBD1 TRBV11-3 ASSLLQGALNTEAF
NA TRBV10-3 AISEPTGSPLH
NA TRBV6-2/TRBV6-3 ASSYVDIQY
NA TRBV27 ASSSWSLRTQY
TRBD1 TRBV25-1 ASRQGADNEQF
TRBD2 TRBV10-3 AISVGTSWTDTQY
NA TRBV7-2 ASGFPGARIGEPQH
NA TRBV10-3 AMTSSVSYTEAF
TRBD1 TRBV6-6 ASSSTGGQPQH
NA TRBV18 ASSPIQSSYNSPLH
TRBD1 TRBV7-3 ASSFDRGPVGELF
NA TRBV6-5 ASSLGGSEQY
TRBD1 TRBV28 ASRPRDRGIQPQH
TRBD2 TRBV19 ASAVGGTDTQY
TRBD2 TRBV5-4 ASSFGASGGEETQY
TRBD1 TRBV6-5 ASSYQGGWGDTQY
NA TRBV4-3 ASSQDLTDYNEQF
NA TRBV2 ASRIDLRAGELF
TRBD1 TRBV27 ASRKYPLTGVNTEAF
TRBD2 TRBV5-1 ASSLDTSGGAYYAQY
TRBD1 TRBV18 ASSRDSPISGANVLT
NA TRBV29-1 SVDSTETQY
TRBD1 TRBV25-1 ASSEPQGLGTDTQY
TRBD1 TRBV5-1 ASSTGQGAPDTQY
TRBD1 TRBV5-8 ASSWGDRDSQPQH
NA TRBV2 ASSVGQGYVDQPQH
TRBD1 TRBV25-1 ASSETGGVGGTEAF
NA TRBV11-2 ASSLDGEGTEAF
NA TRBV24-1 ATQEAGTDTQY
NA TRBV14 ASSQDEDRDTQY
NA TRBV3-1/TRBV3-2 AGVGDWAKNIQY
TRBD1 TRBV25-1 ATTPLQGAGETQY
NA TRBV10-3 AIGSQSSYNEQF
NA TRBV6-6 ASSYGGGSYNEQF
NA TRBV4-3 ASSQVPDNQPQH
TRBD1 TRBV6-2/TRBV6-3 ASSRQGNQPQH
NA TRBV14 ASSQALGGEQY
TRBD1 TRBV19 ASTRGRGNTIY
TRBD1 TRBV7-2 ASSLWLQGNEAF
NA TRBV19 ASSPPRRGELF
TRBD2 TRBV7-2 ASRHSGGYHNEQF
NA TRBV5-6 ASSPGTQGSEAF
TRBD1 TRBV19 ASSRSTGGAKQF
NA TRBV11-2 ASSLDSTGGVYNEQF
NA TRBV4-3 ASSQDTGGVSPLH
NA TRBV10-3 AISEGGWYEQY
TRBD1 TRBV15 ATSNRQGAGNEKLF
TRBD1 TRBV11-2 ASSLVGGEAF
TRBD2 TRBV6-5 ASRSSGGNNEQF
NA TRBV6-1 ASSDSSTEAF
NA TRBV30 AFDRHSGNTIY
NA TRBV15 ATSRGQGALAFEKLF